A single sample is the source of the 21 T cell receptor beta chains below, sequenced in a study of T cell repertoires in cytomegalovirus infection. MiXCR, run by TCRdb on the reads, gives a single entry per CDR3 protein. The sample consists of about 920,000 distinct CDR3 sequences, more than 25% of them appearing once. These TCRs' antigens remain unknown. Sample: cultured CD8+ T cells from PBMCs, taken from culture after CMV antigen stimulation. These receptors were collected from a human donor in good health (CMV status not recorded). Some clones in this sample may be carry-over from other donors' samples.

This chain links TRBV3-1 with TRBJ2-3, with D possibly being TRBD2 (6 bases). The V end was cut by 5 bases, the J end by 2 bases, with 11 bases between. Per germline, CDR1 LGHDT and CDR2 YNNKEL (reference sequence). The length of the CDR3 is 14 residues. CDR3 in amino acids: CASSGDSATDTQYF. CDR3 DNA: TGTGCCAGCAGCGGGGACTCTGCCACAGATACGCAGTATTTT.

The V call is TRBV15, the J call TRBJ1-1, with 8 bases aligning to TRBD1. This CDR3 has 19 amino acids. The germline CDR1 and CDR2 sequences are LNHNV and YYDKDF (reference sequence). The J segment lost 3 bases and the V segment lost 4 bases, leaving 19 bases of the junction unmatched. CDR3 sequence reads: CATSKDFLRGQRVDTEAFF. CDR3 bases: TGTGCCACCAGCAAAGATTTCCTCAGGGGGCAGAGAGTAGACACTGAAGCTTTCTTT. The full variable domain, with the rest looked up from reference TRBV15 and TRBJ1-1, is DAMVIQNPRYQVTQFGKPVTLSCSQTLNHNVMYWYQQKSSQAPKLLFHYYDKDFNNEADTPDNFQSRRPNTSFCFLDIRSPGLGDTAMYLCATSKDFLRGQRVDTEAFFGQGTRLTVV.

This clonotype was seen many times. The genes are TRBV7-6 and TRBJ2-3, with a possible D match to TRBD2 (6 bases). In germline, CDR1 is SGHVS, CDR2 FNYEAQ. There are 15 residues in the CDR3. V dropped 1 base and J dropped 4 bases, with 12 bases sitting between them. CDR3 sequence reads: CASSLEASVSDTQYF. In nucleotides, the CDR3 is TGTGCCAGCAGCTTAGAGGCTAGCGTATCAGATACGCAGTATTTT.

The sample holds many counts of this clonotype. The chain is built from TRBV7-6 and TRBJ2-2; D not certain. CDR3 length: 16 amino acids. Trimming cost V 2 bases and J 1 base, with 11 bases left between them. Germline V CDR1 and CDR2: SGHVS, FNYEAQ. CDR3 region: CASSLRATENTGELFF. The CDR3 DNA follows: TGTGCCAGCAGCTTACGGGCGACGGAGAACACCGGGGAGCTGTTTTTT.

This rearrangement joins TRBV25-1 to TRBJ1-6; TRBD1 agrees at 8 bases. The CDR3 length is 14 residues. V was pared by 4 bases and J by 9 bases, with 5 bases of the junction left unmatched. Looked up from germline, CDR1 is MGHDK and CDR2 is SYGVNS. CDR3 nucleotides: TGTGCCAGCAGTGGGCAGGGGGCGCCTTCACCCCTCCACTTT. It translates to CASSGQGAPSPLHF.

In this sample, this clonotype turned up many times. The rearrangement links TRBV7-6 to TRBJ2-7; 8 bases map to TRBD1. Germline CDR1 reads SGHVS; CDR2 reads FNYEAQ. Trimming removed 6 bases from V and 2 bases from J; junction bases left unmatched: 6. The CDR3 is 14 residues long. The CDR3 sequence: CASRTGTGPYEQYF. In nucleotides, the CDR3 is TGTGCCAGCAGAACCGGGACAGGACCCTACGAGCAGTACTTC.

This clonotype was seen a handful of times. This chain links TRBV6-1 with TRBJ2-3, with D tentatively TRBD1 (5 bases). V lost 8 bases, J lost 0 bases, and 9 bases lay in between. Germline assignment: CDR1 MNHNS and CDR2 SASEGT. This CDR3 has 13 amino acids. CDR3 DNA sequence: TGTGCCAGCGCCCAGGGTAGCACAGATACGCAGTATTTT. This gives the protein CASAQGSTDTQYF.

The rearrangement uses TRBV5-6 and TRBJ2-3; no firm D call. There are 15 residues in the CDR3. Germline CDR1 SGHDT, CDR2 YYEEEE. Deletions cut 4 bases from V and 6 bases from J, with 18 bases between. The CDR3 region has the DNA TGTGCCAGCAGCGAAGGGCGCCCTTACGTGGATACGCAGTATTTT. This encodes CASSEGRPYVDTQYF.

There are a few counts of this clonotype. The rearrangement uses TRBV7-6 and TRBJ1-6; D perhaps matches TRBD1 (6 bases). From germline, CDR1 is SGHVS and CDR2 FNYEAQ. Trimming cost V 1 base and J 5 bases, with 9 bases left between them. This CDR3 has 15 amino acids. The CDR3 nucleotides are TGTGCCAGCAGCTTAGAGAGGGACAATAATTCACCCCTCCACTTT. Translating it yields CASSLERDNNSPLHF.

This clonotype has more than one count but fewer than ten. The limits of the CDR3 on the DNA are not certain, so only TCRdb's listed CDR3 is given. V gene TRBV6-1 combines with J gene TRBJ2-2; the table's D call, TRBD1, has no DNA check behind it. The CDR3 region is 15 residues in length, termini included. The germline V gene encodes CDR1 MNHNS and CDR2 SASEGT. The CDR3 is CASSSSTGATGELFF.

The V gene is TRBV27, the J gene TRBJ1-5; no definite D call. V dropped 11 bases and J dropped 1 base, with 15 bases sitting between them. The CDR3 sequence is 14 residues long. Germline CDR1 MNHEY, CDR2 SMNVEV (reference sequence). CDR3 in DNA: TGTGCCTCCCTTATGACATGGAGCAATCAGCCCCAGCATTTT. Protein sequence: CASLMTWSNQPQHF.

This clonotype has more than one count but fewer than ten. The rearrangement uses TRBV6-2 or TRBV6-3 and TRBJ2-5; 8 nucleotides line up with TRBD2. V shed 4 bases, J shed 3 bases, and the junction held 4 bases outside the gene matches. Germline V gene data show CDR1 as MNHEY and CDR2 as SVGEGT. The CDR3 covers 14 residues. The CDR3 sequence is CASSSGGDEETQYF. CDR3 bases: TGTGCCAGCAGTTCCGGGGGGGACGAAGAGACCCAGTACTTC.

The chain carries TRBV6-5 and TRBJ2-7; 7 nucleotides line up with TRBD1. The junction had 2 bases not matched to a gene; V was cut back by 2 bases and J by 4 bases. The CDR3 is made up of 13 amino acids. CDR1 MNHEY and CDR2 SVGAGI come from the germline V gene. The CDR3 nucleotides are TGTGCCAGCAGTTACCCGGGACAGTACGAGCAGTACTTC. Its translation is CASSYPGQYEQYF.

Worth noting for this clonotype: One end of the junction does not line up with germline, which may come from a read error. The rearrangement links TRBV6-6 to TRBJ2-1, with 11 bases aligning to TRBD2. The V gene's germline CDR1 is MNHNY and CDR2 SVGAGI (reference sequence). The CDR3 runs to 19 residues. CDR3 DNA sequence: TGTGCCAGCAGCTACTCGGGACTAGCGGACTTCCGTTCCTACAATGAGCAGTTCTTC. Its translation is CASSYSGLADFRSYNEQFF.

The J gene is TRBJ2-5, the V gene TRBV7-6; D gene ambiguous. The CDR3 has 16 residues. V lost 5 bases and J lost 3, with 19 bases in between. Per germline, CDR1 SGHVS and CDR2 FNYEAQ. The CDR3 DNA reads TGTGCCAGCAGCCCGTCTAGGCACCCAATAAAAGAGACCCAGTACTTC. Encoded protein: CASSPSRHPIKETQYF.

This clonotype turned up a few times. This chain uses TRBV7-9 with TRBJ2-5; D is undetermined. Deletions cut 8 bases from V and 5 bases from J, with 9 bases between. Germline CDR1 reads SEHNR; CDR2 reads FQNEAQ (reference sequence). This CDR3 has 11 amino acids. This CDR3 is CASVWVETQYF. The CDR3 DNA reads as TGTGCCAGCGTCTGGGTGGAGACCCAGTACTTC.

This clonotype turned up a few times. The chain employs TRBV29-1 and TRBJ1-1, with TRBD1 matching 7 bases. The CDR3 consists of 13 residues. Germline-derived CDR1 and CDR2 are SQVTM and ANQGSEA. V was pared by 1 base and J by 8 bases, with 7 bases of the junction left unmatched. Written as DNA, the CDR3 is TGCAGCGTTGAAGCCCGGACAGGATACGAAGCTTTCTTT. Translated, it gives CSVEARTGYEAFF. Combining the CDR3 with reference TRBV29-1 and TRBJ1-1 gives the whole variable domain SAVISQKPSRDICQRGTSLTIQCQVDSQVTMMFWYRQQPGQSLTLIATANQGSEATYESGFVIDKFPISRPNLTFSTLTVSNMSPEDSSIYLCSVEARTGYEAFFGQGTRLTVV.

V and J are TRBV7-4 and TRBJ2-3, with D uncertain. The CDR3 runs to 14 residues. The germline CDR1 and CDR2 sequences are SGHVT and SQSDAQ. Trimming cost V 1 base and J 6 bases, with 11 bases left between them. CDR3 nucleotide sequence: TGTGCCAGCAGCTTAGAACTCCCTCGGGATACGCAGTATTTT. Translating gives CASSLELPRDTQYF.

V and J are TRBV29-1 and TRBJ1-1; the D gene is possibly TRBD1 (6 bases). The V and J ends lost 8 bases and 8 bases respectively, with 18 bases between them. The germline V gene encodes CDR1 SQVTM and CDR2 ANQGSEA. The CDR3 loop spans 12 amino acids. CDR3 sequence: CSFLTGLGEAFF. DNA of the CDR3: TGCAGCTTTCTGACAGGCCTAGGGGAAGCTTTCTTT.

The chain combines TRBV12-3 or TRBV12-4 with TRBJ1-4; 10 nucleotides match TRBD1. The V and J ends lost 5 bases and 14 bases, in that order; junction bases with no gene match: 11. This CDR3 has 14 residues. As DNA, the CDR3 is TGTGCCAGCAGTAATAGGACAGGGGGTTTCATGCTGTTTTTT. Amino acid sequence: CASSNRTGGFMLFF.

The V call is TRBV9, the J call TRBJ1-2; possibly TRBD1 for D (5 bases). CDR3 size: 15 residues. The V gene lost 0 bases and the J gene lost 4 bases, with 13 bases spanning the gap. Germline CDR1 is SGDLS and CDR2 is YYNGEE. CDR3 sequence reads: CASSVDDSGFYGYTF. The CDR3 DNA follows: TGTGCCAGCAGCGTAGATGACAGCGGTTTCTATGGCTACACCTTC.